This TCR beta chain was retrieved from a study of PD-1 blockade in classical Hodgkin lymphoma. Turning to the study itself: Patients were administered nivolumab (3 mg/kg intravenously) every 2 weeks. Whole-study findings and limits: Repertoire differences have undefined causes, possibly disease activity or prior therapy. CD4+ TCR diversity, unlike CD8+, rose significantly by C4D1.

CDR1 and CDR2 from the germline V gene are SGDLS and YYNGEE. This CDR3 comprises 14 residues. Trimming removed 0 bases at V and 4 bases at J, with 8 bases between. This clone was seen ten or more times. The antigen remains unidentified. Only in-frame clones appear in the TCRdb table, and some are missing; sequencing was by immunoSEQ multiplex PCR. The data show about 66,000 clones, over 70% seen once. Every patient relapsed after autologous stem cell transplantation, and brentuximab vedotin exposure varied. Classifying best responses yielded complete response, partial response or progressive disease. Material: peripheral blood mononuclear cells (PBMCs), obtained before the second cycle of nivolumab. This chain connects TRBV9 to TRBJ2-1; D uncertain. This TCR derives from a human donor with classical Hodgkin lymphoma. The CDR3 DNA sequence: TGTGCCAGCAGCGTAGAATGGATGTACAATGAGCAGTTCTTC. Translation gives CASSVEWMYNEQFF.